This entry lists 21 T cell receptor beta chains sequenced from one sample in a study of cytomegalovirus exposure and HLA in healthy donors. Clones were read by immunoSEQ multiplex PCR, and TCRdb kept only the in-frame ones, dropping some. Here the sample spans more than 140,000 clones, about 89% being singletons. The material sequenced was PBMCs. The receptors stem from a woman aged 18-29 years in good health and CMV-seropositive.

J is TRBJ2-1 and V is TRBV28, with 9 positions matching TRBD1. Germline CDR1 reads MDHEN; CDR2 reads SYDVKM. The CDR3 runs 12 residues. V shed 3 bases, J shed 14 bases, and the junction held 5 bases outside the gene matches. Here the CDR3 reads CASSFRQGGEFF. CDR3 DNA sequence: TGTGCCAGCAGTTTCAGACAGGGGGGGGAGTTCTTC.

The J gene is TRBJ1-5, the V gene TRBV11-2; tentative D call: TRBD1 (5 bases). CDR1 is SGHAT and CDR2 is FQNNGV in the germline V gene. Trimming left V 1 base short and J 6 bases short, with 10 bases between. This CDR3 is built from 14 residues. The CDR3 protein is CASSLVGASQPQHF. CDR3 in DNA: TGTGCCAGCAGCTTAGTAGGGGCGAGTCAGCCCCAGCATTTT.

V and J are TRBV18 and TRBJ2-7; D is perhaps TRBD2 (5 bases). Germline values: CDR1 KGHSH, CDR2 LQKENI. This CDR3 contains 16 residues. V lost 4 bases and J lost 0, with 16 bases in between. The CDR3 DNA is TGTGCCAGCTCACTGGGAGCGGTCCCGACCTCCTACGAGCAGTACTTC. The encoded protein is CASSLGAVPTSYEQYF.

The chain uses TRBV7-3 and TRBJ1-2; 8 nucleotides line up with TRBD1. CDR1 and CDR2 from the germline V gene are SGHTA and FQGTGA. This CDR3 has 13 residues. Trimming cost V 5 bases and J 6 bases; bases outside gene matches: 5. The CDR3 spells CASSPTGAHGYTF. The CDR3 coding sequence is TGTGCCAGCAGCCCGACAGGGGCCCATGGCTACACCTTC.

The V and J genes are TRBV2 and TRBJ2-1, with D possibly matching TRBD2 (6 bases). Looked up from germline, CDR1 is SNHLY and CDR2 is FYNNEI. Trimming took off 6 bases at V and 5 bases at J, with 20 bases between the two ends. CDR3 length: 16 amino acids. DNA of the CDR3: TGTGCCAGCAGAACGACCCCCGGACTAAAAAACAATGAGCAGTTCTTC. Its protein is CASRTTPGLKNNEQFF.

This sequence joins TRBV6-5 and TRBJ1-5; no clear D gene. The V gene's germline CDR1 is MNHEY and CDR2 SVGAGI. Trimming pared 9 bases from V and 0 bases from J, leaving 12 bases between. This CDR3 has 14 amino acids. The CDR3 is CASSRSYSNQPQHF. DNA for the CDR3: TGTGCCAGTTCACGGAGTTATAGCAATCAGCCCCAGCATTTT.

The CDR3 DNA is TGTGCCAGCAGCTCCCAGACTAGCGGGACCTACAATGAGCAGTTCTTC. It yields the protein CASSSQTSGTYNEQFF. The chain links TRBV5-4 to TRBJ2-1, with TRBD2 matching over 11 bases. V gave up 3 bases and J gave up 2 bases; unmatched junction bases: 4. From germline, CDR1 is SGHNT and CDR2 YYREEE (reference sequence). This CDR3 has 16 residues.

The chain links TRBV5-1 to TRBJ1-4, with TRBD1 identical over 9 bases. This CDR3 region has 15 residues. CDR1 and CDR2 from the germline V gene are SGHRS and YFSETQ. The V gene end was trimmed by 4 bases and the J gene end by 6 bases; junction bases not matched to a gene: 7. The CDR3 nucleotides are TGCGCCAGCAGCCAATTGACAGGGGGGTATGAAAAACTGTTTTTT. It specifies CASSQLTGGYEKLFF.

The rearrangement joins TRBV7-2 to TRBJ1-5, with TRBD1 as a possible D gene (5 bases). The CDR3 loop spans 14 amino acids. V was clipped by 1 base and J by 7 bases, with 11 bases between them. The germline V gene encodes CDR1 SGHTA and CDR2 FQGNSA. The DNA for the CDR3 is TGTGCCAGCAGCTTAGGCCCACAGGTACAGCCCCAGCATTTT. Encoded protein: CASSLGPQVQPQHF.

The genes are TRBV2 and TRBJ2-7; tentative D call: TRBD1 (5 bases). Germline assignment: CDR1 SNHLY and CDR2 FYNNEI. The CDR3 covers 15 residues. V shed 4 bases and J shed 2 bases, with 15 bases lying between them. This CDR3 reads CASSAEGALPYEQYF. The CDR3 nucleotides read TGTGCCAGCAGTGCGGAAGGGGCCCTCCCCTACGAGCAGTACTTC.

This clone was observed a few times. The chain recombines TRBV30 with TRBJ1-1; 7 positions match TRBD1. The CDR3 is 14 amino acids. V shed 2 bases and J 1 base; nucleotides not matched to a gene: 4. Germline V gene lookup returns CDR1 GTSNPN and CDR2 SVGIG (reference sequence). The CDR3 loop is CAWSSGQPNTEAFF. The CDR3 coding sequence is TGTGCCTGGAGTTCGGGACAGCCGAACACTGAAGCTTTCTTT.

The table lists this clone with a count of one. This chain connects TRBV10-1 to TRBJ2-7; a possible D gene is TRBD2 (6 bases). The CDR3 contains 13 residues. V gave up 0 bases and J gave up 12 bases, with 15 bases separating them. Germline V gene lookup returns CDR1 WNHNN and CDR2 SYGVQD (reference sequence). The CDR3 protein is CASSESERVGLYF. The DNA for the CDR3 is TGCGCCAGCAGTGAGTCAGAGCGGGTGGGTTTGTACTTC.

The chain uses TRBV28 and TRBJ2-1, with D tentatively TRBD2 (6 bases). The CDR3 contains 15 residues. Trimming took 5 bases from V and 2 from J, leaving 13 bases between them. CDR1 MDHEN and CDR2 SYDVKM come from the germline V gene. This chain's CDR3 is CASSARAGPYNEQFF. CDR3 coding DNA: TGTGCCAGCAGTGCCCGGGCGGGACCCTACAATGAGCAGTTCTTC.

This chain connects TRBV4-3 to TRBJ2-7, with 8 bases matching TRBD2. In germline, CDR1 is LGHNA, CDR2 YSLEER. J was trimmed by 2 bases and V by 2 bases; bases with no gene match: 8. This CDR3 region has 16 residues. CDR3 in amino acids: CASSQNLAGLPYEQYF. CDR3 nucleotide sequence: TGCGCCAGCAGCCAAAACCTAGCGGGCCTCCCCTACGAGCAGTACTTC.

The chain recombines TRBV19 with TRBJ1-4; 7 nucleotides agree with TRBD1. V gave up 4 bases and J gave up 6 bases; unmatched junction bases: 8. Germline values: CDR1 LNHDA, CDR2 SQIVND (reference sequence). There are 15 residues in the CDR3. This CDR3 reads CASSTSGGRDEKLFF. As DNA, the CDR3 is TGTGCCAGTAGTACCTCAGGGGGAAGGGATGAAAAACTGTTTTTT.

This clone was counted between two and nine times. The J gene is TRBJ2-2, the V gene TRBV19; D uncertain. The V and J ends lost 3 bases and 4 bases respectively, with 6 bases between them. This CDR3 has 13 residues. Germline V lookup: CDR1 LNHDA, CDR2 SQIVND (reference sequence). The CDR3 region is CASSMSTTGELFF. The CDR3, as DNA: TGTGCCAGTAGTATGTCTACCACCGGGGAGCTGTTTTTT. Combining the CDR3 with reference TRBV19 and TRBJ2-2 gives the whole variable domain DGGITQSPKYLFRKEGQNVTLSCEQNLNHDAMYWYRQDPGQGLRLIYYSQIVNDFQKGDIAEGYSVSREKKESFPLTVTSAQKNPTAFYLCASSMSTTGELFFGEGSRLTVL.

The chain recombines TRBV27 with TRBJ2-5; TRBD1 agrees at 10 bases. The DNA matches TRBJ2-7 better at its end, which makes the J call doubtful. CDR3 length: 15 amino acids. CDR1 is MNHEY and CDR2 is SMNVEV in the germline V gene (reference sequence). This CDR3 reads CASSWTGGINYEQYF. The CDR3 region has the DNA TGTGCCAGCAGTTGGACAGGGGGAATTAACTACGAGCAGTACTTC.

V gene TRBV4-1 combines with J gene TRBJ2-7, with 8 bases that match TRBD2. V was clipped by 0 bases and J by 5 bases; unmatched bases: 6. The CDR3 covers 15 residues. Germline assignment: CDR1 MGHRA and CDR2 YSYEKL. The CDR3, as DNA: TGCGCCAGCAGCCAAGAAAAGCGGGAGAACGACGAGCAGTACTTC. Translated: CASSQEKRENDEQYF.

V is TRBV9 and J is TRBJ2-1, with 7 bases matching TRBD2. This CDR3 has 17 residues. V lost 3 bases to trimming and J lost 7 bases; unmatched junction nucleotides: 16. Germline assignment: CDR1 SGDLS and CDR2 YYNGEE. Here the CDR3 DNA reads TGTGCCAGCAGCGAGGGAATCGGGGGAGGGCTTGGGAATGAGCAGTTCTTC. Amino acid sequence: CASSEGIGGGLGNEQFF.

The chain recombines TRBV19 with TRBJ1-2; possibly TRBD1 for D (6 bases). Germline V CDR1 and CDR2: LNHDA, SQIVND (reference sequence). The CDR3 length is 13 residues. Trimming left V 3 bases short and J 6 bases short, with 11 bases between. The CDR3 loop reads CASSIYKGDGYTF. Here the CDR3 DNA reads TGTGCCAGTAGTATTTACAAGGGGGATGGCTACACCTTC.

A single count supports this clone. The J gene is TRBJ2-1, the V gene TRBV4-1; tentative D call: TRBD2 (5 bases). This CDR3 region has 15 residues. In germline, CDR1 is MGHRA, CDR2 YSYEKL. Trimming took 0 bases from V and 5 from J, leaving 11 bases between them. The CDR3 DNA sequence: TGCGCCAGCAGCCAAGATAACTGGCGGGACAATGAGCAGTTCTTC. Its protein product is CASSQDNWRDNEQFF.